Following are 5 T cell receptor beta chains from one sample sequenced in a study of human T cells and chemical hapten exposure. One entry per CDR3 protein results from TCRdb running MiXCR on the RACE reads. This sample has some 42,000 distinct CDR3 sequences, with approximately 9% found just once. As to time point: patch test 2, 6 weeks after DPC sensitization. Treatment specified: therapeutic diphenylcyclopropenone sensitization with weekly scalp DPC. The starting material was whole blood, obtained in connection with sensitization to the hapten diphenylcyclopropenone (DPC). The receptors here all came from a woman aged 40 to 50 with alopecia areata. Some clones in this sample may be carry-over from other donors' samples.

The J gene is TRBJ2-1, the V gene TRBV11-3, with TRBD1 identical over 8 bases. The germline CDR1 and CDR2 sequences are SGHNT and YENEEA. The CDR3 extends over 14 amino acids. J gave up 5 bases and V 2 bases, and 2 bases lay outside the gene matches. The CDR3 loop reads CASSLSTGDNEQFF. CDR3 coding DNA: TGTGCCAGCAGCTTATCGACAGGGGACAATGAGCAGTTCTTC. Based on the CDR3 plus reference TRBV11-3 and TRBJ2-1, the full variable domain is EAGVVQSPRYKIIEKKQPVAFWCNPISGHNTLYWYLQNLGQGPELLIRYENEEAVDDSQLPKDRFSAERLKGVDSTLKIQPAELGDSAVYLCASSLSTGDNEQFFGPGTRLTVL.

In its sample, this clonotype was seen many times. CDR3 in amino acids: CASSLGSHQPQHF. The CDR3 DNA follows: TGTGCCAGCAGCTTGGGGTCGCATCAGCCCCAGCATTTT. The rearrangement uses TRBV7-9 and TRBJ1-5; D unresolved. CDR1 and CDR2 from the germline V gene are SEHNR and FQNEAQ (reference sequence). Deletions cut 3 bases from V and 5 bases from J, with 8 bases between. The CDR3 loop spans 13 amino acids.

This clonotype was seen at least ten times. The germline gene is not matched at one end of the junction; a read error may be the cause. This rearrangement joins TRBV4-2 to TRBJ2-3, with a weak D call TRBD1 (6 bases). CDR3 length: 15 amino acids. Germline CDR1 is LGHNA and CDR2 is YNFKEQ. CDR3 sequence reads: CASGQSDSNTDTQYF. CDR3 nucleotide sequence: TGTGCCAGCGGCCAGTCGGACAGTAACACAGATACGCAGTATTTT.

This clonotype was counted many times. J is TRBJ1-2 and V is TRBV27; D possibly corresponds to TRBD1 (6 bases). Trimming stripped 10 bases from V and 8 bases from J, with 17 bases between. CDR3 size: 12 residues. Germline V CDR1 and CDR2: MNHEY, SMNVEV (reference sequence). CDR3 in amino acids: CATFGGREGYTF. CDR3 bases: TGTGCCACCTTCGGGGGCAGAGAGGGCTACACCTTC.

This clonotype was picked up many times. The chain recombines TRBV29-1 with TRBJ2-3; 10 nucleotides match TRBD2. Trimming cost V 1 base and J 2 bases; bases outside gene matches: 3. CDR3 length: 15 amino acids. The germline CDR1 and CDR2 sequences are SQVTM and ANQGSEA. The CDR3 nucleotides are TGCAGCGTTGAAGGCGGACTAGCGGACACAGATACGCAGTATTTT. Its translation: CSVEGGLADTDTQYF.